These 23 T cell receptor beta chains share one sample of origin, sequenced in a study of cytomegalovirus exposure and HLA in healthy donors. In the PCR, 60 Vbeta and 13 Jbeta primers were used. TCRdb keeps only in-frame clones here, not all; method: immunoSEQ multiplex PCR. The sample holds under 200,000 clones, 80% to 90% seen once. The sample taken for sequencing was PBMCs. Receptor source: a woman aged 25 to 39 in good health and CMV-seronegative.

The rearrangement uses TRBV7-9 and TRBJ1-5; no firm D call. V lost 3 bases to trimming and J lost 6 bases, with 6 bases between them. Germline CDR1 SEHNR, CDR2 FQNEAQ (reference sequence). The CDR3 runs 12 residues. The CDR3 region is CASSLRGQPQHF. The CDR3 DNA reads as TGTGCCAGCAGCTTGAGAGGTCAGCCCCAGCATTTT.

The rearrangement joins TRBV7-9 to TRBJ2-1; TRBD2 agrees at 13 bases. V lost 5 bases to trimming and J lost 2 bases; unmatched junction nucleotides: 3. The germline V gene encodes CDR1 SEHNR and CDR2 FQNEAQ (reference sequence). The CDR3 is 16 amino acids. CDR3 residues: CASSPGLAGPYNEQFF. The CDR3 nucleotides read TGTGCCAGCAGCCCGGGACTAGCGGGACCCTACAATGAGCAGTTCTTC.

The rearrangement links TRBV27 to TRBJ2-2; D may be TRBD2 (6 bases). Trimming shortened V by 6 bases and J by 4 bases, and 15 bases separated the two germline ends. Germline loops: CDR1 MNHEY, CDR2 SMNVEV (reference sequence). The CDR3 loop spans 15 amino acids. The CDR3: CASREGRSTTGELFF. The CDR3, as DNA: TGTGCCAGCAGGGAGGGGAGAAGCACCACCGGGGAGCTGTTTTTT.

V and J are TRBV5-6 and TRBJ2-3, with TRBD1 identical over 9 bases. Germline CDR1 and CDR2: SGHDT and YYEEEE. The CDR3 extends over 14 amino acids. The ends lost 4 bases at V and 6 bases at J; junction bases unmatched: 6. CDR3 DNA sequence: TGTGCCAGCAGCAGGGACAGGGTGTTGGATACGCAGTATTTT. This translates into CASSRDRVLDTQYF.

The chain is built from TRBV7-9 and TRBJ1-1; D possibly corresponds to TRBD1 (6 bases). V lost 8 bases and J lost 1, with 11 bases in between. This CDR3 has 13 amino acids. The germline CDR1 and CDR2 sequences are SEHNR and FQNEAQ (reference sequence). The CDR3 reads CASGQGQNTEAFF. In DNA form, the CDR3 reads TGTGCCAGCGGTCAGGGGCAGAACACTGAAGCTTTCTTT.

This sequence joins TRBV7-2 and TRBJ2-7; 8 nucleotides line up with TRBD2. The CDR3 runs 15 residues. Germline CDR1 and CDR2: SGHTA and FQGNSA. V lost 1 base and J lost 0; bases outside the gene matches: 2. The CDR3 loop reads CASSLGGGISYEQYF. The CDR3 nucleotides are TGTGCCAGCAGCTTAGGCGGGGGGATCTCCTACGAGCAGTACTTC.

The rearrangement links TRBV4-1 to TRBJ1-1, with D possibly matching TRBD1 (5 bases). The germline V gene encodes CDR1 MGHRA and CDR2 YSYEKL. This CDR3 contains 15 residues. The ends were cut back, 0 bases at V and 8 bases at J, with 16 bases in the middle. CDR3 sequence reads: CASSQESPGGVEAFF. Here the CDR3 DNA reads TGCGCCAGCAGCCAAGAAAGTCCGGGGGGAGTCGAAGCTTTCTTT.

The chain couples TRBV5-1 to TRBJ1-4, with 7 positions matching TRBD1. Germline V lookup: CDR1 SGHRS, CDR2 YFSETQ. V was pared by 4 bases and J by 7 bases, with 13 bases of the junction left unmatched. CDR3 size: 16 residues. The CDR3 sequence: CASSRLTGGGSEKLFF. As DNA, the CDR3 is TGCGCCAGCAGCCGCTTAACCGGAGGGGGCAGTGAAAAACTGTTTTTT.

This rearrangement joins TRBV4-2 to TRBJ2-1; 10 bases map to TRBD2. J was trimmed by 4 bases and V by 0 bases; bases with no gene match: 6. This CDR3 has 17 amino acids. Germline CDR1 LGHNA, CDR2 YNFKEQ. The CDR3 coding sequence is TGTGCCAGCAGCCAAGATCCCACTAGCGGGGTATACAATGAGCAGTTCTTC. This gives the protein CASSQDPTSGVYNEQFF.

The V and J genes are TRBV29-1 and TRBJ1-4; no clear D gene. The CDR3 runs to 12 residues. Germline lookup yields CDR1 SQVTM and CDR2 ANQGSEA. V was pared by 6 bases and J by 2 bases, with 7 bases between. The CDR3 nucleotides are TGCAGCGTCGGAGCGACTAATGAAAAACTGTTTTTT. Translated, it gives CSVGATNEKLFF.

This rearrangement joins TRBV11-2 to TRBJ2-7; possible D gene TRBD1, 6 bases. V shed 6 bases and J shed 5 bases, with 14 bases lying between them. Germline-derived CDR1 and CDR2 are SGHAT and FQNNGV. The CDR3 is 13 amino acids. Written as DNA, the CDR3 is TGTGCCAGCAGTTCCTGGACAGACCACGAGCAGTACTTC. Its protein product is CASSSWTDHEQYF. The whole variable domain, filled in from reference TRBV11-2 and TRBJ2-7, reads EAGVAQSPRYKIIEKRQSVAFWCNPISGHATLYWYQQILGQGPKLLIQFQNNGVVDDSQLPKDRFSAERLKGVDSTLKIQPAKLEDSAVYLCASSSWTDHEQYFGPGTRLTVT.

The chain couples TRBV29-1 to TRBJ2-5, with a tentative D call TRBD2 (6 bases). Germline loops: CDR1 SQVTM, CDR2 ANQGSEA. V dropped 1 base and J dropped 5 bases, with 8 bases sitting between them. This CDR3 region has 12 residues. CDR3 in amino acids: CSVEGGGETQYF. In DNA form, the CDR3 reads TGCAGCGTTGAAGGTGGAGGGGAGACCCAGTACTTC.

The chain couples TRBV29-1 to TRBJ1-1; 7 bases map to TRBD1. CDR3 size: 13 residues. Per germline, CDR1 SQVTM and CDR2 ANQGSEA. Trimming at V came to 7 bases and at J to 4 bases, leaving 9 bases not matched to a gene. CDR3 in amino acids: CSAPGPGGTEAFF. DNA for the CDR3: TGCAGCGCCCCGGGCCCAGGGGGCACTGAAGCTTTCTTT. The complete variable domain, with remaining parts taken from reference TRBV29-1 and TRBJ1-1, reads SAVISQKPSRDICQRGTSLTIQCQVDSQVTMMFWYRQQPGQSLTLIATANQGSEATYESGFVIDKFPISRPNLTFSTLTVSNMSPEDSSIYLCSAPGPGGTEAFFGQGTRLTVV.

The chain links TRBV11-2 to TRBJ2-3, with a tentative D call TRBD2 (5 bases). The germline V gene has CDR1 SGHAT and CDR2 FQNNGV. Trimming took off 4 bases at V and 0 bases at J, with 14 bases between the two ends. This CDR3 is 16 amino acids long. The CDR3 sequence: CASSSPVAFSTDTQYF. The CDR3, as DNA: TGTGCCAGCAGCTCTCCTGTAGCGTTTAGCACAGATACGCAGTATTTT.

The J gene is TRBJ2-5, the V gene TRBV5-1, with 7 bases aligning to TRBD1. The CDR3 sequence is 15 residues long. The germline V gene encodes CDR1 SGHRS and CDR2 YFSETQ. Trimming removed 4 bases from V and 2 bases from J; junction bases left unmatched: 8. CDR3 loop: CASSMSGQPQETQYF. In DNA, the CDR3 is TGCGCCAGCAGCATGTCGGGACAGCCACAAGAGACCCAGTACTTC.

The genes are TRBV7-2 and TRBJ1-6; 8 bases agree with TRBD1. The germline gives CDR1 SGHTA, CDR2 FQGNSA. V shed 4 bases, J shed 6 bases, and the junction held 5 bases outside the gene matches. The CDR3 is made up of 15 amino acids. The CDR3 nucleotides are TGTGCCAGCAGCTCCAACAGGGGGGGTAATTCACCCCTCCACTTT. Its protein is CASSSNRGGNSPLHF.

The J gene is TRBJ2-7, the V gene TRBV10-2, with a weak D call TRBD2 (6 bases). CDR1 and CDR2 (germline): WSHSY, SAAADI. The V gene lost 7 bases and the J gene lost 2 bases, with 12 bases spanning the gap. The CDR3 length is 13 residues. This chain's CDR3 is CASTEGSAYEQYF. The CDR3 nucleotides read TGCGCCAGCACGGAGGGGAGTGCCTACGAGCAGTACTTC.

The genes are TRBV6-6 and TRBJ1-3; D not certain. Germline V CDR1 and CDR2: MNHNY, SVGAGI (reference sequence). V lost 11 bases and J 7 bases, leaving 18 bases between the germline ends. This CDR3 spans 13 amino acids. The CDR3 DNA reads as TGTGCCTCATTCGGGGAGTGGGTGAACACCATATATTTT. As protein: CASFGEWVNTIYF.

The rearrangement uses TRBV5-4 and TRBJ1-2; 7 bases map to TRBD1. The CDR3 extends over 14 amino acids. The ends lost 1 base at V and 4 bases at J; junction bases unmatched: 4. CDR1 is SGHNT and CDR2 is YYREEE in the germline V gene (reference sequence). CDR3 protein: CASSLRTGPYGYTF. The DNA of the CDR3 is TGTGCCAGCAGCTTGAGGACAGGCCCCTATGGCTACACCTTC. The full variable domain, its missing parts supplied by reference TRBV5-4 and TRBJ1-2, is ETGVTQSPTHLIKTRGQQVTLRCSSQSGHNTVSWYQQALGQGPQFIFQYYREEENGRGNFPPRFSGLQFPNYSSELNVNALELDDSALYLCASSLRTGPYGYTFGSGTRLTVV.

A remark on this clone: Other DNA sequences of this sample code for an identical CDR3. The V gene is TRBV5-1, the J gene TRBJ2-3; D is unclear. Looked up from germline, CDR1 is SGHRS and CDR2 is YFSETQ. The germline V and J ends were trimmed by 0 bases and 0 bases, with 5 bases remaining between them. The CDR3 is made up of 14 amino acids. CDR3 sequence: CASSLGQSTDTQYF. In nucleotides, the CDR3 is TGCGCCAGCAGCTTGGGCCAGAGCACAGATACGCAGTATTTT.

The V and J genes are TRBV21-1 and TRBJ2-2; TRBD2, as called in the table, went unchecked against the DNA. TRBV21-1 is recorded as a pseudogene. CDR3 length: 14 residues. The CDR3 loop reads CASSPPVDTGELFF. In nucleotides, the CDR3 is TGTGCCAGCAGCCCCCCGGTCGACACCGGGGAGCTGTTTTTT.

The gene calls are TRBV15 and TRBJ2-7; TRBD1 matches 9 bases. CDR1 is LNHNV, CDR2 YYDKDF, per germline (reference sequence). This CDR3 has 14 amino acids. With 0 bases clipped from V and 6 bases from J, the junction kept 3 bases outside the gene matches. CDR3 amino acids: CATSRDLDRGEQYF. CDR3 DNA: TGTGCCACCAGCAGAGATCTGGACAGGGGCGAGCAGTACTTC.

Worth noting for this clone: The same CDR3 can be traced to other DNA sequences in this sample. The chain couples TRBV18 to TRBJ2-7, with 9 bases aligning to TRBD1. The germline V gene encodes CDR1 KGHSH and CDR2 LQKENI. After removal of 6 bases from V and 1 base from J, the junction contained 4 bases not matched to a gene. The CDR3 extends over 14 amino acids. The DNA of the CDR3 is TGTGCCAGCTCCCCGGGACAGGGATCCTACGAGCAGTACTTC. This encodes CASSPGQGSYEQYF.